The 8 T cell receptor beta chains in this list originate from one sample, sequenced in a study of T-cell memory formation after mild COVID-19. TCRdb reanalysed the 5' RACE reads using MiXCR and keeps one entry per CDR3 protein. Counted here are more than 150,000 distinct CDR3 sequences, approximately 17% occurring once; the ten biggest clones make up 3% to 4.5%. Sequencing input: PBMCs or a T cell subset sorted from them (not recorded which). Receptors originate from a man younger than 35 who had mild COVID-19 (a few samples of this study predate the infection). Cell type and time point are not known.

With respect to this clonotype: At one of its ends the junction is not consistent with the germline gene, which may arise from a read error. The chain employs TRBV24-1 and TRBJ1-1; the D is unclear. The CDR3 contains 11 residues. CDR1 KGHDR and CDR2 SFDVKD come from the germline V gene. Here the CDR3 DNA reads TGTGCCACCAGTGACGCGGCCGGAATCGTCTTT. It codes for CATSDAAGIVF.

The CDR3 spells CASSPPQGNQPQHF. CDR3 DNA sequence: TGTGCCAGCTCACCACCCCAGGGCAATCAGCCCCAGCATTTT. This chain uses TRBV18 with TRBJ1-5; D remains unclear. CDR1 KGHSH and CDR2 LQKENI come from the germline V gene. V lost 0 bases to trimming and J lost 2 bases, with 5 bases between them. CDR3 length: 14 residues.

The rearrangement links TRBV5-6 to TRBJ1-6, with 8 bases aligning to TRBD1. This CDR3 contains 15 residues. Germline CDR1 is SGHDT and CDR2 is YYEEEE. After removal of 3 bases from V and 7 bases from J, the junction contained 6 bases not matched to a gene. CDR3 nucleotide sequence: TGTGCCAGCAGCTCCCGTCACAGGGGGAATTCACCCCTCCACTTT. Its protein product is CASSSRHRGNSPLHF. Complete variable domain (other parts from reference TRBV5-6 and TRBJ1-6): DAGVTQSPTHLIKTRGQQVTLRCSPKSGHDTVSWYQQALGQGPQFIFQYYEEEERQRGNFPDRFSGHQFPNYSSELNVNALLLGDSALYLCASSSRHRGNSPLHFGNGTRLTVT.

This clonotype has only a few counts. The chain is built from TRBV5-6 and TRBJ1-2; the D gene is possibly TRBD1 (5 bases). The V gene's germline CDR1 is SGHDT and CDR2 YYEEEE. Trimming removed 5 bases at V and 10 bases at J, with 21 bases between. The CDR3 contains 14 residues. CDR3 coding DNA: TGTGCCAGCAGTCCCTTAGCGGTTGGAGGGGTCTACACCTTC. As protein: CASSPLAVGGVYTF.

This clonotype was picked up a small number of times. The V gene is TRBV12-3 or TRBV12-4, the J gene TRBJ2-3; D assignment may be TRBD1 or TRBD2 (6 bases each). The CDR3 has 15 amino acids. The V gene lost 2 bases and the J gene lost 5 bases, with 14 bases spanning the gap. The CDR3 DNA follows: TGTGCCAGCAGTTTATACGGGGGCCTGGTAGATACGCAGTATTTT. Translating it yields CASSLYGGLVDTQYF.

This clonotype occurred a few times. V is TRBV20-1 and J is TRBJ2-7, with D unresolved. The germline V and J ends were trimmed by 8 bases and 0 bases, with 17 bases remaining between them. Germline V gene data show CDR1 as DFQATT and CDR2 as SNEGSKA (reference sequence). The CDR3 has 14 amino acids. The CDR3 bases are TGCAGTTCCACGGACGCGAGGAGCTCCTACGAGCAGTACTTC. Translating gives CSSTDARSSYEQYF.

In its sample, this clonotype was seen many times. The chain couples TRBV7-9 to TRBJ1-2; 10 nucleotides line up with TRBD1. This CDR3 contains 13 residues. Germline V gene data show CDR1 as SEHNR and CDR2 as FQNEAQ (reference sequence). J was trimmed by 5 bases and V by 5 bases; bases with no gene match: 2. This CDR3 reads CASSRGQGYGYTF. The CDR3 DNA sequence: TGTGCCAGCAGCCGGGGACAGGGGTATGGCTACACCTTC.

This chain uses TRBV7-2 with TRBJ2-7, with D perhaps given as TRBD1 or TRBD2 (6 bases each). V lost 3 bases, J lost 2 bases, and 11 bases lay in between. The CDR3 spans 14 residues. CDR1 is SGHTA and CDR2 is FQGNSA in the germline V gene. CDR3 bases: TGTGCCAGCAGCTTTAACAGGGAGGCCTACGAGCAGTACTTC. It yields the protein CASSFNREAYEQYF. Based on the CDR3 plus reference TRBV7-2 and TRBJ2-7, the full variable domain is GAGVSQSPSNKVTEKGKDVELRCDPISGHTALYWYRQSLGQGLEFLIYFQGNSAPDKSGLPSDRFSAERTGGSVSTLTIQRTQQEDSAVYLCASSFNREAYEQYFGPGTRLTVT.